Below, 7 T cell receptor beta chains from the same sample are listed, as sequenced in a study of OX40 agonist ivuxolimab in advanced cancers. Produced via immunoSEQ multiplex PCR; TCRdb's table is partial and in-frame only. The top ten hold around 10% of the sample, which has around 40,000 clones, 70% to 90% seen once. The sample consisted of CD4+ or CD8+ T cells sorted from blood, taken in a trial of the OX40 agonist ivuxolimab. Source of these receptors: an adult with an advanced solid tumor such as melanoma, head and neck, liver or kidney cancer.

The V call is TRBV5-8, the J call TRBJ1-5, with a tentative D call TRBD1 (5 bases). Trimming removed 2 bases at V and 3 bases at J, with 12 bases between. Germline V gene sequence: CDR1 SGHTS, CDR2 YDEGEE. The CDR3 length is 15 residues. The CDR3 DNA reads TGTGCCAGCAGCTTCCTCCCAGGGCCCAATCAGCCCCAGCATTTT. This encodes CASSFLPGPNQPQHF. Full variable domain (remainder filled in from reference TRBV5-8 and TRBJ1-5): EAGVTQSPTHLIKTRGQQATLRCSPISGHTSVYWYQQALGLGLQFLLWYDEGEERNRGNFPPRFSGRQFPNYSSELNVNALELEDSALYLCASSFLPGPNQPQHFGDGTRLSIL.

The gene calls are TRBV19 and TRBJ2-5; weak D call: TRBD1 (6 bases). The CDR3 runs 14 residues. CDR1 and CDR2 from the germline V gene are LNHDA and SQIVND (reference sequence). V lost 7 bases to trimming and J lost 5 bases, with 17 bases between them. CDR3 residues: CASNHLGQEETQYF. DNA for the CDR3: TGTGCCAGTAACCACCTGGGACAAGAGGAGACCCAGTACTTC.

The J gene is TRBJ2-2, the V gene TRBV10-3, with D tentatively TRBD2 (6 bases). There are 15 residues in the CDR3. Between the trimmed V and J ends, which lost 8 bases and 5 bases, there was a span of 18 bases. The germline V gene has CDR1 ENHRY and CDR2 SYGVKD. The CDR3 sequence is CAIRGSDLATGELFF. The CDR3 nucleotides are TGTGCCATCCGGGGGAGCGACCTCGCGACCGGGGAGCTGTTTTTT.

The CDR3, as DNA: TGTGCCACCCGGCGGCTAGCGGGAGGGTTGAGGGAGACCCAGTACTTC. Its protein is CATRRLAGGLRETQYF. The rearrangement links TRBV27 to TRBJ2-5, with 12 positions matching TRBD2. This CDR3 spans 16 amino acids. Germline CDR1 and CDR2: MNHEY and SMNVEV (reference sequence). V gave up 10 bases and J gave up 5 bases; unmatched junction bases: 14.

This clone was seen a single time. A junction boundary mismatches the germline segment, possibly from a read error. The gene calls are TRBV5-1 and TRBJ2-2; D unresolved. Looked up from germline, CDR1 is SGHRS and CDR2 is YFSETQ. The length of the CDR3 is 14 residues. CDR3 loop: CASSLRFNTGELFF. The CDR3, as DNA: TGTGCCAGCAGCTTAAGGTTTAACACCGGGGAGCTGTTTTTT.

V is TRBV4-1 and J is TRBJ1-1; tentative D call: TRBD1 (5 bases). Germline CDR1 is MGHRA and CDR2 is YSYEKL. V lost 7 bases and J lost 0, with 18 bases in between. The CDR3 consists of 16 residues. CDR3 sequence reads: CASKLEAGLMNTEAFF. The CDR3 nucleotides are TGCGCCAGCAAACTGGAGGCAGGGCTTATGAACACTGAAGCTTTCTTT.

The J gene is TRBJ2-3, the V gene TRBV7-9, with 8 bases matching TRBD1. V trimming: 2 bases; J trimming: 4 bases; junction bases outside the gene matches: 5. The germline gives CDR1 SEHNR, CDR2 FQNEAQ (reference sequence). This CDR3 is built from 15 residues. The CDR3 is CASSLPDRGADTQYF. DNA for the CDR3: TGTGCCAGCAGCTTACCCGACAGGGGCGCAGATACGCAGTATTTT.